The rows below give T cell receptor beta chains drawn from one sample of a study of siplizumab effects on memory and regulatory T cells. Libraries were prepared by immunoSEQ multiplex PCR; TCRdb keeps only in-frame clonotypes and omits some of them. Of roughly 93,000 clones in the sample, roughly 94% were seen once. What was sequenced was non-Treg CD4+ T cells sorted from blood. These receptors all stem from a human donor in good health. Both conserved end residues are part of each CDR3. D genes are given only for firm matches. Clone size appears in some rows only: once, few, many, or a class for an expanded clone.

CDR3nt	CDR3aa	v_gene	j_gene	d_gene	abundance
TGTGCCAGCAGCCACCCGGGAGCCTCCTACGAGCAGTACTTC	CASSHPGASYEQYF	TRBV7-6	TRBJ2-7	-	-
TGCGCCAGTGCCCTTAACGACCCTTGGGGCGTTGGCTACACCTTC	CASALNDPWGVGYTF	TRBV5-1	TRBJ1-2	-	-
TGTGCCAGCAGGATACAGGGGAAGGACTACAATGAGCAGTTCTTC	CASRIQGKDYNEQFF	TRBV2	TRBJ2-1	TRBD1	-
TGTGCCAGCAGCGTGACTAGCGGGGGATCCTACAATGAGCAGTTCTTC	CASSVTSGGSYNEQFF	TRBV11-2	TRBJ2-1	TRBD2	-
TGCGCCAGCACCGCATTAGGGTTCACAGATACGCAGTATTTT	CASTALGFTDTQYF	TRBV5-1	TRBJ2-3	-	-
TGTGCCAGCAGTCTAGGAGGAGTTAACACCGGGGAGCTGTTTTTT	CASSLGGVNTGELFF	TRBV28	TRBJ2-2	-	-
TGTGCCAGTAAGGGTTTGGACTCCCGAGCAGGAAAACTGTTTTTT	CASKGLDSRAGKLFF	TRBV19	TRBJ1-4	-	-
TGTGCCATCAGCCAACGGGGAAACATTCAGTACTTC	CAISQRGNIQYF	TRBV10-3	TRBJ2-4	-	-
TGTGCCACCAGCAGAATCGTGCAACGGAATAATTCACCCCTCCACTTT	CATSRIVQRNNSPLHF	TRBV15	TRBJ1-6	-	once
TGTGCCAGCAGCTTTGGTTGGGGGAATTCCTACAATGAGCAGTTCTTC	CASSFGWGNSYNEQFF	TRBV9	TRBJ2-1	-	few
TGTGCCAGCAGCTTAGGGCGGGCGGGAGGCGAGCAGTTCTTC	CASSLGRAGGEQFF	TRBV11-2	TRBJ2-1	TRBD2	-
TGTGCCAGTAGTCCCATCCCAGGACGGAAACCTGAAGCTTTCTTT	CASSPIPGRKPEAFF	TRBV19	TRBJ1-1	-	-
TGCGCCAGCAGCTTGGCCGGGAGCTCTGGAAACACCATATATTTT	CASSLAGSSGNTIYF	TRBV5-1	TRBJ1-3	-	-
TGCAGTGCTAGTTCGAACACTGAAGCTTTCTTT	CSASSNTEAFF	TRBV20-1	TRBJ1-1	-	-
TGTGCCAGCAGTGCGGCTAGCGGGAACAACTACGAGCAGTACTTC	CASSAASGNNYEQYF	TRBV6-5	TRBJ2-7	TRBD2	-
TGTGCCAGCAGCTTAGGGAGCCCAGAGACCCAGTACTTC	CASSLGSPETQYF	TRBV7-9	TRBJ2-5	-	-
TGTGCCAGCGCTCCCCATGGGGTGAACACTGAAGCTTTCTTT	CASAPHGVNTEAFF	TRBV27	TRBJ1-1	-	-
TGTGCCAGCAGCCAAGTTAAGGCGGCCTCTGCGATCACCGGGGAGCTGTTTTTT	CASSQVKAASAITGELFF	TRBV14	TRBJ2-2	-	once
TGTGCCAGCTCACGTGGTGGGGGCACTGAAGCTTTCTTT	CASSRGGGTEAFF	TRBV18	TRBJ1-1	-	once
TGTGCCAGCAGCGTAGGGACTAGATCGTACAATGAGCAGTTCTTC	CASSVGTRSYNEQFF	TRBV9	TRBJ2-1	TRBD2	-
TGTGCCAGCAGCTTAGTTCGGGGGATAATCAACAATGAGCAGTTCTTC	CASSLVRGIINNEQFF	TRBV11-2	TRBJ2-1	-	-
TGTGCCAGCAGCTTCCGGGCATTAAATCAGCCCCAGCATTTT	CASSFRALNQPQHF	TRBV7-2	TRBJ1-5	-	-
TGTGCCAGCAGCCCCCCAGGGGATGAAGAGACCCAGTACTTC	CASSPPGDEETQYF	TRBV7-9	TRBJ2-5	-	-
TGTGCCAGCAGATCCGGGATATCCTACAATGAGCAGTTCTTC	CASRSGISYNEQFF	TRBV28	TRBJ2-1	-	-
TGTGCCTGGAGTGTGACGCCGGCGAACACCATATATTTT	CAWSVTPANTIYF	TRBV30	TRBJ1-3	-	-
TGCGCCAGCAGCTTGAGACAGCCGACCTACGAGCAGTACTTC	CASSLRQPTYEQYF	TRBV5-1	TRBJ2-7	-	-
TGTGCCAGCAGCTTAGGATCGGGTTTTCCCTACGAGCAGTACTTC	CASSLGSGFPYEQYF	TRBV7-6	TRBJ2-7	-	once
TGTGCCATCGAACGGACAGGAGGCACAGATACGCAGTATTTT	CAIERTGGTDTQYF	TRBV10-3	TRBJ2-3	TRBD1	once
TGTGCCAGCTCATGGCGGGAGAGCTCCTACAATGAGCAGTTCTTC	CASSWRESSYNEQFF	TRBV18	TRBJ2-1	TRBD2	-
TGCGCCAGCAGCTTGGATGGGGTTAGCAATCAGCCCCAGCATTTT	CASSLDGVSNQPQHF	TRBV5-1	TRBJ1-5	-	-
TGTGCCTCGGGACTAGCGGGCGCCAGCACAGATACGCAGTATTTT	CASGLAGASTDTQYF	TRBV30	TRBJ2-3	TRBD2	once
TGTGCCAGCAGCCCACAGCCCGGGCGCAACACCGGGGAGCTGTTTTTT	CASSPQPGRNTGELFF	TRBV7-3	TRBJ2-2	-	-
TGTGCCACCAGCAGGGGGGACAGGTCCTACGAGCAGTACTTC	CATSRGDRSYEQYF	TRBV15	TRBJ2-7	TRBD1	-
TGTGCCAGCAGCTTAAAGACTAGCGGGTACTACAATGAGCAGTTCTTC	CASSLKTSGYYNEQFF	TRBV7-3	TRBJ2-1	TRBD2	-
TGTGCCAGCAGCCCAAATATACTAGCGGTGGTTGAGCAGTACTTC	CASSPNILAVVEQYF	TRBV7-6	TRBJ2-7	TRBD2	-
TGTGCCAGCAGCCTTGAGCAGAACAGGGTTAAGACCCAGTACTTC	CASSLEQNRVKTQYF	TRBV11-1	TRBJ2-5	-	-
TGCGCCAGCCGAAGAGGGGGAAGCTCCTATAATTCACCCCTCCACTTT	CASRRGGSSYNSPLHF	TRBV5-1	TRBJ1-6	-	-
TGTGCCAGCAGCTTAGAAATAGACAGATACACTGAAGCTTTCTTT	CASSLEIDRYTEAFF	TRBV7-9	TRBJ1-1	-	-
TGCGCCAGCAGTGAGTCATGGAGGGTCGGGACTGGCACAGATACGCAGTATTTT	CASSESWRVGTGTDTQYF	TRBV10-1	TRBJ2-3	-	-
TGCAGTGCTCCCCTGGGAGGCTACACCTTC	CSAPLGGYTF	TRBV20-1	TRBJ1-2	-	-
TGTGCCAGCAGCTCGAAGGTATACAATGAGCAGTTCTTC	CASSSKVYNEQFF	TRBV5-5	TRBJ2-1	-	-
TGTGCCACCAGCAGAGATCCAAGTAATGAAAAACTGTTTTTT	CATSRDPSNEKLFF	TRBV15	TRBJ1-4	-	-
TGTGCCAGCAGCTTAGTGGTTATCCCATTGGGAGCTTTCTTT	CASSLVVIPLGAFF	TRBV7-9	TRBJ1-1	-	-
TGCAGCGTTGGCTTGGGGCTCACCGGGGAGCTGTTTTTT	CSVGLGLTGELFF	TRBV29-1	TRBJ2-2	-	-
TGTGCCAGTAGTATAGATCGCGGCAGACAAACTTTCTTT	CASSIDRGRQTFF	TRBV19	TRBJ1-1	-	-
TGTGCCAGCAACAGGGATAGCAATCAGCCCCAGCATTTT	CASNRDSNQPQHF	TRBV28	TRBJ1-5	-	-
TGTGCCAGCGGGATTCGTACGGGCCTCTACGAGCAGTACTTC	CASGIRTGLYEQYF	TRBV28	TRBJ2-7	-	-
TGTGCCAGCAGCTTAACTCCGTCACCCAGCGTGTATGGCTACACCTTC	CASSLTPSPSVYGYTF	TRBV7-3	TRBJ1-2	-	-